This T cell receptor beta chain was recorded in a study of cytomegalovirus exposure and HLA in healthy donors. Study-wide findings and caveats: When presence/absence was analysed, sequencing depth was taken to be roughly uniform across donors. Judged likely to be a sequencing artifact was a cluster of highly shared sequence variants. Productive rates of about 87% or about 30% were seen for most TCR beta V segments in an earlier analysis.

A word on this clone: No antigen is known for it.

Vbeta (60) and Jbeta (13) primers were used in the PCR. Generated by immunoSEQ multiplex PCR, the TCRdb table keeps only in-frame clones and is missing some. The sample includes 120,000 to 150,000 clones, around two thirds of them seen just once. Germline loops: CDR1 MDHEN, CDR2 SYDVKM. Trimming removed 7 bases at V and 5 bases at J, with 8 bases between. CDR3 length equals 12 residues. Each donor was healthy, and each was a bone marrow donor. J is TRBJ2-2 and V is TRBV28; D remains unclear. The TCR sequence derives from a young woman in good health and CMV-seronegative. The specimen sequenced was PBMCs. The CDR3 spells CASTLFTGELFF. The DNA of the CDR3 is TGTGCCAGCACCTTATTTACCGGGGAGCTGTTTTTT.